The 8 T cell receptor beta chains below come from one sample, sequenced in a study of blood T cell repertoires in COVID-19. The repertoire was sequenced with immunoSEQ multiplex PCR; TCRdb's copy has only in-frame clones and lacks some. The profile covers 200,000 to 250,000 clones, with about 87% appearing a single time and approximately 1.1% taken by the ten largest. Sequenced material: PBMCs or T cells enriched from blood (not recorded which). The receptors were gathered from a man younger than 40 who had recovered from COVID-19.

The J gene is TRBJ2-1, the V gene TRBV18; weak D call: TRBD2 (5 bases). Per the germline V gene, CDR1 is KGHSH and CDR2 is LQKENI. The length of the CDR3 is 14 residues. V was shortened by 0 bases and J by 9 bases, with 12 bases between the two germline ends. DNA for the CDR3: TGTGCCAGCTCACCACCGGCGGGCCACAGTGAGCAGTTCTTC. This codes for CASSPPAGHSEQFF. The full variable domain, completed using reference TRBV18 and TRBJ2-1, is NAGVMQNPRHLVRRRGQEARLRCSPMKGHSHVYWYRQLPEEGLKFMVYLQKENIIDESGMPKERFSAEFPKEGPSILRIQQVVRGDSAAYFCASSPPAGHSEQFFGPGTRLTVL.

The rearrangement uses TRBV7-9 and TRBJ2-1; possibly TRBD1 for D (5 bases). This CDR3 is 16 amino acids long. The V end lost 1 base, the J end lost 2 bases, and 12 bases lay between the germline ends. Per the germline V gene, CDR1 is SEHNR and CDR2 is FQNEAQ (reference sequence). The CDR3 nucleotides read TGTGCCAGCAGCTTAGGGACCAGGGCCCCCTACAATGAGCAGTTCTTC. This gives the protein CASSLGTRAPYNEQFF.

The chain couples TRBV28 to TRBJ2-1; TRBD2 matches 14 bases. The CDR3 length is 18 residues. The J segment lost 4 bases and the V segment lost 5 bases, leaving 10 bases of the junction unmatched. Germline CDR1 and CDR2: MDHEN and SYDVKM. The CDR3 loop reads CASSPGGLAGVLYNEQFF. CDR3 DNA: TGTGCCAGCAGTCCGGGGGGACTAGCGGGAGTGTTGTACAATGAGCAGTTCTTC.

This sequence joins TRBV19 and TRBJ2-7; D not certain. The CDR3 covers 13 residues. CDR1 is LNHDA, CDR2 SQIVND, per germline (reference sequence). The V and J ends lost 6 bases and 2 bases respectively, with 11 bases between them. CDR3 region: CASSETVAYEQYF. The CDR3 DNA reads as TGTGCCAGTAGCGAAACAGTTGCCTACGAGCAGTACTTC.

The chain recombines TRBV9 with TRBJ2-1; 8 positions match TRBD1. V was pared by 3 bases and J by 1 base, with 3 bases of the junction left unmatched. This CDR3 contains 15 residues. Germline CDR1 reads SGDLS; CDR2 reads YYNGEE. CDR3 residues: CASSATGGSYNEQFF. CDR3 DNA sequence: TGTGCCAGCAGCGCTACAGGGGGGTCCTACAATGAGCAGTTCTTC.

About this clone: Germline and junction disagree at one end, which may indicate a read error. This chain joins TRBV24-1 and TRBJ2-5, with 8 bases lining up with TRBD1. CDR1 KGHDR and CDR2 SFDVKD come from the germline V gene. CDR3 length: 16 residues. The CDR3 nucleotides read TGTGCCGCCAGTGATATACCCCTGACAGGGGAAGAGACCCAGTACTTC. Translation: CAASDIPLTGEETQYF.

This clone was seen just once. The rearrangement uses TRBV5-4 and TRBJ2-6, with 11 bases matching TRBD2. The CDR3 has 17 amino acids. CDR1 is SGHNT, CDR2 YYREEE, per germline (reference sequence). Unmatched junction bases numbered 5, after V lost 4 bases and J lost 2 bases. The CDR3 DNA is TGTGCCAGCAGCCCGGAACTAGCGGGAGCTGGGGCCAACGTCCTGACTTTC. Translation gives CASSPELAGAGANVLTF.

The rearrangement joins TRBV11-2 to TRBJ2-1; D not resolved. CDR1 is SGHAT, CDR2 FQNNGV, per germline. The CDR3 length is 13 residues. The V and J ends lost 5 bases and 4 bases respectively, with 9 bases between them. The CDR3 sequence: CASSPIIYNEQFF. The CDR3 DNA sequence: TGTGCCAGCAGCCCTATAATTTACAATGAGCAGTTCTTC. Using reference TRBV11-2 and TRBJ2-1 for the parts outside the CDR3, the full variable domain is EAGVAQSPRYKIIEKRQSVAFWCNPISGHATLYWYQQILGQGPKLLIQFQNNGVVDDSQLPKDRFSAERLKGVDSTLKIQPAKLEDSAVYLCASSPIIYNEQFFGPGTRLTVL.